Each of the 27 T cell receptor beta chains below was sequenced from the same sample in a study of blood T cell repertoires in COVID-19. The data were produced by immunoSEQ multiplex PCR, yet TCRdb's version contains in-frame clones alone and is incomplete. The table has some 66,000 clones, approximately 91% seen once. The sample taken for sequencing was peripheral blood. The receptors derive from a human donor in a cohort sampled during active COVID-19.

CDR3 sequence: CASSPPGGATNEKLFF. The CDR3 nucleotides read TGTGCCAGCAGTCCGCCAGGGGGCGCGACTAATGAAAAACTGTTTTTT. The chain couples TRBV28 to TRBJ1-4; the match to TRBD1 covers 8 bases. V lost 5 bases, J lost 2 bases, and 7 bases stayed unmatched. CDR1 is MDHEN, CDR2 SYDVKM, per germline. CDR3 length: 16 residues.

The gene calls are TRBV9 and TRBJ2-3; 8 bases line up with TRBD2. The CDR3 length is 15 residues. The V segment lost 0 bases and the J segment 4 bases; nucleotides outside the gene matches: 4. Germline values: CDR1 SGDLS, CDR2 YYNGEE. The CDR3 DNA sequence: TGTGCCAGCAGCGTAGGACGGGGGGGGGCAGATACGCAGTATTTT. Its protein product is CASSVGRGGADTQYF.

The CDR3 here is CASSLLTTSYEQYF. As DNA, the CDR3 is TGCGCCAGCAGTCTCTTGACTACCTCCTACGAGCAGTACTTC. The chain employs TRBV5-1 and TRBJ2-7; D is possibly TRBD2 (5 bases). Trimming pared 5 bases from V and 0 bases from J, leaving 12 bases between. In germline, CDR1 is SGHRS, CDR2 YFSETQ. CDR3 length equals 14 residues.

The chain links TRBV7-3 to TRBJ2-6, with D hard to call. The CDR3 spans 18 residues. With 5 bases removed from V and 0 bases from J, the gap between germline ends came to 17 bases. From germline, CDR1 is SGHTA and CDR2 FQGTGA. CDR3 sequence reads: CASSRDAVSGSGANVLTF. CDR3 nucleotides: TGTGCCAGCAGCCGAGATGCGGTGTCCGGCTCTGGGGCCAACGTCCTGACTTTC.

The rearrangement joins TRBV4-1 to TRBJ2-7; no firm D call. The CDR3 length is 14 residues. Germline lookup yields CDR1 MGHRA and CDR2 YSYEKL. V was shortened by 0 bases and J by 3 bases, with 9 bases between the two germline ends. The CDR3 nucleotides are TGCGCCAGCAGCCAAGATGACACGGACTACGAGCAGTACTTC. The encoded protein is CASSQDDTDYEQYF.

This chain links TRBV30 with TRBJ2-1, with TRBD2 as a possible D gene (6 bases). The CDR3 has 12 amino acids. Germline V gene sequence: CDR1 GTSNPN, CDR2 SVGIG (reference sequence). The V gene lost 4 bases and the J gene lost 7 bases, with 11 bases spanning the gap. CDR3: CAWTGVRNEQFF. The CDR3 DNA is TGTGCCTGGACGGGAGTAAGGAATGAGCAGTTCTTC. Full variable domain (rest looked up from reference TRBV30 and TRBJ2-1): SQTIHQWPATLVQPVGSPLSLECTVEGTSNPNLYWYRQAAGRGLQLLFYSVGIGQISSEVPQNLSASRPQDRQFILSSKKLLLSDSGFYLCAWTGVRNEQFFGPGTRLTVL.

The J gene is TRBJ2-3, the V gene TRBV7-8; maybe TRBD1 (6 bases). The CDR3 totals 18 residues. V was shortened by 1 base and J by 2 bases, with 19 bases between the two germline ends. Germline V gene sequence: CDR1 SGHVS, CDR2 FQNEAQ. This CDR3 is CASSLGTGKGSDTDTQYF. The CDR3 region has the DNA TGTGCCAGCAGCTTAGGCACAGGGAAGGGCAGCGACACAGATACGCAGTATTTT.

Notes on this clone: Other DNA sequences of this sample code for an identical CDR3. The chain links TRBV3-1 (or the pseudogene TRBV3-2) to TRBJ2-1; TRBD2 matches at 9 bases. V shed 4 bases, J shed 8 bases, and the junction held 12 bases outside the gene matches. This CDR3 has 16 residues. The germline V gene encodes CDR1 LGHDT and CDR2 YNNKEL (reference sequence). This chain's CDR3 is CASSRQAGGLRDEQFF. The DNA of the CDR3 is TGTGCCAGCAGCCGGCAAGCGGGGGGTCTTAGGGATGAGCAGTTCTTC.

The chain links TRBV12-3 or TRBV12-4 to TRBJ2-7, with TRBD2 identical over 7 bases. This CDR3 has 13 residues. The trim removed 9 bases at V and 6 bases at J, leaving 11 bases unmatched. The CDR3 sequence is CASRGGVVSEQYF. CDR3 DNA: TGTGCCAGTCGTGGGGGGGTAGTCTCCGAGCAGTACTTC.

The chain employs TRBV5-1 and TRBJ2-1, with D perhaps matching TRBD2 (6 bases). Germline CDR1 SGHRS, CDR2 YFSETQ. Trimming left V 0 bases short and J 10 bases short, with 14 bases between. The CDR3 loop spans 14 amino acids. CDR3 region: CASSLAGVPEEQFF. The CDR3 DNA is TGCGCCAGCAGCTTGGCGGGAGTCCCTGAAGAGCAGTTCTTC.

The CDR3 is CASNSGSYYEQYF. CDR3 nucleotides: TGTGCCAGCAATAGCGGGAGCTACTACGAGCAGTACTTC. The chain is built from TRBV6-5 and TRBJ2-7; 9 positions agree with TRBD2. This CDR3 spans 13 amino acids. The trim removed 7 bases at V and 3 bases at J, leaving 4 bases unmatched. The germline CDR1 and CDR2 sequences are MNHEY and SVGAGI.

CDR3 residues: CASSYPTSGRGGSYEQYF. CDR3 DNA sequence: TGTGCCAGCAGTTACCCGACTAGCGGGAGAGGGGGATCCTACGAGCAGTACTTC. This chain uses TRBV6-2 or TRBV6-3 with TRBJ2-7, with 12 nucleotides matching TRBD2. The germline CDR1 and CDR2 sequences are MNHEY and SVGEGT. The CDR3 runs 18 residues. The V gene end was trimmed by 2 bases and the J gene end by 1 base; junction bases not matched to a gene: 9.

The chain combines TRBV9 with TRBJ2-2; 7 positions agree with TRBD1. Germline CDR1 and CDR2: SGDLS and YYNGEE. After removal of 3 bases from V and 4 bases from J, the junction contained 9 bases not matched to a gene. The CDR3 consists of 16 residues. The CDR3 sequence is CASSETGLAGTGELFF. The CDR3 bases are TGTGCCAGCAGCGAGACAGGGCTGGCGGGCACCGGGGAGCTGTTTTTT.

J is TRBJ2-1 and V is TRBV4-1, with D possibly being TRBD1 (7 bases). Germline V gene sequence: CDR1 MGHRA, CDR2 YSYEKL. CDR3 size: 20 residues. V lost 3 bases and J lost 7, with 31 bases in between. The chain's CDR3 is CASSHPGPRGVSRVGNEQFF. The CDR3 region has the DNA TGCGCCAGCAGCCACCCGGGTCCCAGGGGGGTCTCTAGAGTAGGGAATGAGCAGTTCTTC.

Written as DNA, the CDR3 is TGTGCCAGCAGTAGGGACGGGAGCCAATACAATGAGCAGTTCTTC. Its translation: CASSRDGSQYNEQFF. V usage is TRBV6-5 and J usage is TRBJ2-1, with D maybe TRBD2 (6 bases). Trimming took 5 bases from V and 4 from J, leaving 15 bases between them. CDR3 length: 15 amino acids. Germline lookup yields CDR1 MNHEY and CDR2 SVGAGI.

The rearrangement uses TRBV28 and TRBJ1-6; D perhaps matches TRBD1 (5 bases). Germline CDR1 reads MDHEN; CDR2 reads SYDVKM. Trimming removed 3 bases at V and 6 bases at J, with 9 bases between. The CDR3 length is 14 residues. The chain's CDR3 is CASSLGQGNSPLHF. The CDR3 coding sequence is TGTGCCAGCAGTTTGGGGCAGGGTAATTCACCCCTCCACTTT.

The CDR3 coding sequence is TGTGCCAGCAGACCGACAGGGGGCCACTACGAGCAGTACTTC. It is translated as CASRPTGGHYEQYF. The chain employs TRBV28 and TRBJ2-7, with 10 bases matching TRBD1. Germline CDR1 and CDR2: MDHEN and SYDVKM. V shed 6 bases, J shed 3 bases, and the junction held 5 bases outside the gene matches. This CDR3 is 14 amino acids long.

This clone was seen only once. This chain joins TRBV7-9 and TRBJ2-7; 13 nucleotides agree with TRBD2. The CDR3 has 15 amino acids. Trimming took 4 bases from V and 7 from J; bases not matched to a gene: 7. Per germline, CDR1 SEHNR and CDR2 FQNEAQ (reference sequence). CDR3 region: CASSSRTSGSREQYF. CDR3 bases: TGTGCCAGCAGCTCGCGGACTAGCGGGAGTCGAGAGCAGTACTTC.

The J gene is TRBJ2-7, the V gene TRBV6-5, with no clear D. The CDR3 runs 14 residues. The V gene's germline CDR1 is MNHEY and CDR2 SVGAGI. Trimming left V 6 bases short and J 2 bases short, with 14 bases between. Here the CDR3 DNA reads TGTGCCAGCAGGAGGAGACGAGGAGCCTACGAGCAGTACTTC. As protein: CASRRRRGAYEQYF.

The chain has TRBV18 and TRBJ1-3; D gene unclear. V was trimmed by 3 bases and J by 3 bases, leaving 6 bases between them. This CDR3 spans 13 amino acids. From germline, CDR1 is KGHSH and CDR2 LQKENI. As DNA, the CDR3 is TGTGCCAGCTCACCCAACAGTGGAAACACCATATATTTT. This translates into CASSPNSGNTIYF.

This chain uses TRBV6-5 with TRBJ2-7; the D gene is possibly TRBD1 (5 bases). Germline CDR1 is MNHEY and CDR2 is SVGAGI. The CDR3 has 14 residues. Between the trimmed V and J ends, which lost 2 bases and 1 base, there was a span of 9 bases. CDR3 sequence reads: CASSYKQGSYEQYF. Here the CDR3 DNA reads TGTGCCAGCAGTTACAAGCAGGGATCCTACGAGCAGTACTTC.

V and J are TRBV18 and TRBJ1-5; TRBD1 might be the D (5 bases). CDR1 and CDR2 from the germline V gene are KGHSH and LQKENI. The CDR3 is 16 residues long. The V gene lost 3 bases and the J gene lost 2 bases, with 14 bases spanning the gap. The CDR3 DNA reads as TGTGCCAGCTCACCTAACCCGGGGGGGGGCAATCAGCCCCAGCATTTT. Translating gives CASSPNPGGGNQPQHF.

In its sample, this clone was seen once. This chain joins TRBV5-4 and TRBJ2-3; 8 bases are shared with TRBD1. The V gene's germline CDR1 is SGHNT and CDR2 YYREEE (reference sequence). The trim removed 3 bases at V and 1 base at J, leaving 7 bases unmatched. The CDR3 runs 16 residues. The CDR3 sequence is CASSSRTGSGTDTQYF. CDR3 coding DNA: TGTGCCAGCAGCTCCCGGACAGGGTCAGGCACAGATACGCAGTATTTT. Full variable domain (remainder filled in from reference TRBV5-4 and TRBJ2-3): ETGVTQSPTHLIKTRGQQVTLRCSSQSGHNTVSWYQQALGQGPQFIFQYYREEENGRGNFPPRFSGLQFPNYSSELNVNALELDDSALYLCASSSRTGSGTDTQYFGPGTRLTVL.

The chain links TRBV21-1 to TRBJ2-7; no check of the table's D call, TRBD2, against the DNA was made. TRBV21-1 is a pseudogene. The CDR3 spans 13 residues. The CDR3 protein is CASITSGSYEQYF. The CDR3 nucleotides are TGTGCCAGCATCACTAGCGGATCCTACGAGCAGTACTTC.

The V call is TRBV7-2, the J call TRBJ1-6, with 9 bases fitting TRBD1. This CDR3 is 16 amino acids long. Germline assignment: CDR1 SGHTA and CDR2 FQGNSA. V lost 1 base to trimming and J lost 7 bases; unmatched junction nucleotides: 5. The CDR3 bases are TGTGCCAGCAGCTTAGGGCCGGGACAGGGCAATTCACCCCTCCACTTT. The encoded protein is CASSLGPGQGNSPLHF.

This clone showed up just once. The CDR3 region has the DNA TGTGCCAGCAGCCTACGCAGGGGGCGTGGAAACACCATATATTTT. Protein product: CASSLRRGRGNTIYF. The V and J genes are TRBV6-6 and TRBJ1-3, with TRBD1 identical over 8 bases. V lost 6 bases and J lost 3; bases outside the gene matches: 7. The CDR3 spans 15 residues. CDR1 MNHNY and CDR2 SVGAGI come from the germline V gene (reference sequence).

CDR3: CASRRLAGGDTDTQYF. The DNA for the CDR3 is TGTGCCAGCAGGAGACTAGCGGGAGGGGACACAGATACGCAGTATTTT. V and J are TRBV7-8 and TRBJ2-3; TRBD2 matches 14 bases. V lost 6 bases and J lost 2; bases outside the gene matches: 4. The length of the CDR3 is 16 residues. CDR1 is SGHVS, CDR2 FQNEAQ, per germline. Variable domain in full (rest from reference TRBV7-8 and TRBJ2-3): GAGVSQSPRYKVAKRGQDVALRCDPISGHVSLFWYQQALGQGPEFLTYFQNEAQLDKSGLPSDRFFAERPEGSVSTLKIQRTQQEDSAVYLCASRRLAGGDTDTQYFGPGTRLTVL.